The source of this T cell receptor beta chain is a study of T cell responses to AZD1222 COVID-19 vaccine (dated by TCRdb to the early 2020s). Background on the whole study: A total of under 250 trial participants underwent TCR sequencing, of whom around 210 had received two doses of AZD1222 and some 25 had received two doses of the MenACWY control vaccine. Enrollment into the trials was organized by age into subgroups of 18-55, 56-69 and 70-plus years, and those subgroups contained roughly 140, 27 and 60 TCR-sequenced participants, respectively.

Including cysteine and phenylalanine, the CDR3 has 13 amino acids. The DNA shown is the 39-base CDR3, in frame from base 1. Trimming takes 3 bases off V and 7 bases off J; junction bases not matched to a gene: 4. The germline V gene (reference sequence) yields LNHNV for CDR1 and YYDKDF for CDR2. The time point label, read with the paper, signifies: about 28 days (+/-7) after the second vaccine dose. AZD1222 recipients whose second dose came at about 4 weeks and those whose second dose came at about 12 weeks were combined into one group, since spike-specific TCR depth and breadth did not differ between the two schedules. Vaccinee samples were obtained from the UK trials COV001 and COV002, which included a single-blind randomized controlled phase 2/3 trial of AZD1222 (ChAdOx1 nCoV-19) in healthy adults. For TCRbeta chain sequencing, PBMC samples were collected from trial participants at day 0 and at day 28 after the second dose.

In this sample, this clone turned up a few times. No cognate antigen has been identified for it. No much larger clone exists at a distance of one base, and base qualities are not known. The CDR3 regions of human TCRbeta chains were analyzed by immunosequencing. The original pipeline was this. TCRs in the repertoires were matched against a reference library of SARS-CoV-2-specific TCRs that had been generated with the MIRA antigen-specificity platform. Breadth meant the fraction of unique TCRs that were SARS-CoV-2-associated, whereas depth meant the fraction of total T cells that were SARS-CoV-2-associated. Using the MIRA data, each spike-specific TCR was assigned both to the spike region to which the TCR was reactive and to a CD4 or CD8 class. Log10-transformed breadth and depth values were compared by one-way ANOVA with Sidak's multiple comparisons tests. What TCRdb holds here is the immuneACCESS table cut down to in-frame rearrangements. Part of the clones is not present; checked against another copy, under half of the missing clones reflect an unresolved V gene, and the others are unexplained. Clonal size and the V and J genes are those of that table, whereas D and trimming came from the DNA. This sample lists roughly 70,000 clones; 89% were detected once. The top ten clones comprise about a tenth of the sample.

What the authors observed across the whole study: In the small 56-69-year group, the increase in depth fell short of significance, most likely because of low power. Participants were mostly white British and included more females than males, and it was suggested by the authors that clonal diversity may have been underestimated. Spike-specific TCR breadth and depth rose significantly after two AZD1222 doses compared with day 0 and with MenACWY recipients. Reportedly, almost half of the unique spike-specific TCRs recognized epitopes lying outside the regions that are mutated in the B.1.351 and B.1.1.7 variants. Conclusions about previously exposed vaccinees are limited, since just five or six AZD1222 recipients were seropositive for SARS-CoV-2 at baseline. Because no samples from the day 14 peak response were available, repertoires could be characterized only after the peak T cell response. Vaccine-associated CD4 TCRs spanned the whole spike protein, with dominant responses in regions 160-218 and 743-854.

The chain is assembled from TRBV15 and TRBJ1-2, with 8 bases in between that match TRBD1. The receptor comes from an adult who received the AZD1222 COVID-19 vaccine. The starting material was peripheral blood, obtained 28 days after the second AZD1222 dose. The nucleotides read TGTGCCACCAGCAGCAGGACAGGGCTTGGCTACACCTTC. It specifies CATSSRTGLGYTF.